What follows describes a single T cell receptor (beta chain). Which antigen it targets is not known. No base qualities exist here, and no much larger clone lies one base off it. The CDR3 contains 13 residues, cysteine and phenylalanine counted. Only CDR3 DNA is held: 39 bases, read in frame from base 1. V is cut by 0 bases and J by 7 bases, and the space between the germline ends is 7 bases. The germline V gene yields MGHRA for CDR1 and YSYEKL for CDR2. The cohort was made up of several hundred healthy bone marrow donors. Cohort members were all nominally healthy when sampled, although unrecorded immune exposures were likely present. The donor tested CMV seronegative, placing the donor among the approximately 360 seronegative members of the cohort. A peripheral blood sample was collected from each donor, and TCR beta sequencing was performed on peripheral blood mononuclear cells. The Qiagen DNeasy Blood Extraction Kit was used to extract genomic DNA from the blood cell samples.

The library was obtained by the immunoSEQ multiplex PCR assay. The multiplex PCR relied on a mix of 60 forward primers for TCR Vbeta segments and 13 reverse primers for TCR Jbeta segments. A multiplex PCR assay on genomic DNA amplified the CDR3 region of rearranged TCR beta genes. Amplified TCR beta libraries were sequenced as 87-base-pair reads on the Illumina HiSeq System. The original methods were these. Across the 666 repertoires, a later analysis counted approximately 75 million unique TCR beta chains, around 11 million of which were shared by at least two donors. Raw reads were error-corrected and collapsed into unique sequences by a nearest-neighbor algorithm in which closely related sequences were merged to remove PCR and sequencing errors. Alignment of CDR3 sequences to IMGT reference sequences was used to assign V, D and J gene segments. Each retained sequence needed at least a six-nucleotide match to both a V gene segment and a J gene segment. Rearrangements were classified as productive when the CDR3 lacked stop codons and remained in frame with V and J, and all other rearrangements were classified as non-productive. Following IMGT convention, CDR3 was defined as the stretch from the second conserved V-encoded cysteine up to the conserved J-encoded phenylalanine. The earlier analysis of 587 of the donors excluded sequences that lacked an unambiguous match to a single V gene segment. An earlier analysis of several hundred of the donors called V segments functional above 56.7% productive rearrangements and segregating when the between-donor standard deviation exceeded 5%. A statistical classification framework was built for diagnosing cytomegalovirus status from the catalog of TCR beta chain sequences. In a later analysis, TCR nucleotide sequences were compared against IMGT/GENE-DB human TR gene sequences so that V and J genes could be assigned. In a later analysis, CDR3 sequences and most-parsimonious VDJ recombination scenarios were assigned using the TCRdist pipeline. A later analysis defined each TCR beta chain by its CDR3 amino acid sequence plus V-gene family, and excluded reads lacking a unique V-gene family. As a way to deal with suspected cross-contamination and a sequencing artifact, a later analysis dropped 450 to 600 nucleotide sequences that were highly shared and had low generation probability. For each public chain, a later analysis derived a clonal expansion index from normalized ranks of inferred template counts within each repertoire. In a later analysis, generation probabilities were computed using a VDJ recombination model fitted to out-of-frame rearrangements, and the results were checked against IGoR. A later analysis scored TCR-TCR, TCR-HLA and TCR-CMV co-occurrence with hypergeometric tests, applying a repertoire-size bias correction to TCR pairs. A later analysis estimated false discovery rates by permuting HLA or CMV assignments 20 times. A later analysis grouped co-occurring TCRs with DBSCAN, adding TCRdist sequence similarity when clustering within HLA-allele-positive subsets. Repertoires with fewer than 30,000 or more than 120,000 public chains, plus five repertoires with anomalous nucleotide sharing, were excluded from co-occurrence clustering. TCRdb mirrors the immuneACCESS table, restricted to in-frame sequences. Some clones are absent from its copies; in checked studies, under half trace to an unresolved V gene, and the reason for the others is unknown. That table is the source of V, J and clone size, and D and trimming were worked out from the DNA. For this sample the table gives about 180,000 clones, of which around 80% were detected only once. The ten largest make up around 5.7% of the sample.

The sample originates from a study of cytomegalovirus exposure and HLA in healthy donors (dated by TCRdb to the late 2010s). For the wider study: An earlier analysis of roughly 610 of the donors reported 276 Gb of sequence data and 117 million unique TCR beta sequences obtained from about 170 million T cells. Roughly 290 gigabases of sequencing data and around 80 million unique TCR sequences made up an early release that covered fewer than 650 HLA-typed donors. Of the roughly 400 genotyped donors, about 84% fell in the genetic ancestry cluster associated with self-reported Caucasian donors. The study aimed to test whether signatures of past pathogen exposure could be identified by cataloging public T cell receptors. Using immunosequencing, the study profiled T cell repertoires from 550 to 750 subjects and related those repertoires to cytomegalovirus serostatus. A separate validation cohort of roughly 110 different subjects was used in addition to the approximately 700-subject first cohort. To predict cytomegalovirus infection status, the study brought together high-throughput TCR immunosequencing, statistical association of individual TCRs with disease status, and machine learning. A later analysis re-analyzed previously published TCR beta repertoires from hundreds of donors and added high-resolution HLA genotyping to study TCR occurrence patterns. Rather than using new phenotypic data, the later analysis identified candidate immune exposures from TCR beta sequences and from how often those sequences occurred across donors. In an earlier analysis of roughly 600 of the donors, high-throughput TCR beta sequencing was used to judge whether each TCR beta V gene segment behaved as functional or pseudogenic. Donor age, sex, ethnicity and CMV serostatus were collected together with the repertoire data. A later genetic analysis used genome-wide SNP genotypes for about three fifths of the 666 donors, treating that subset as a discovery cohort. Every repertoire in the discovery cohort had been generated on one and the same sequencing platform. Both class I and class II loci were covered by HLA typing, at four-digit resolution. Typing coverage varied by locus: roughly 629-640 donors for A, B, C, DRB1 and DQB1; approximately 560 for DQA1; some 610 for DPA1; under 490 for DPB1. Five DR-DQ haplotypes were treated as single units for association and clustering because of strong linkage in the cohort. Across roughly 420 genotyped donors of the cohort, an average of about 240,000 unique TCR beta nucleotide sequences per donor were sequenced, and 15% to 20% of those sequences were non-productive.

Broad study findings and their caveats: A further reported finding was that TCR beta sequences accurately predicted the HLA-A and HLA-B alleles for most subjects in the first cohort. Because counts were too low, 15 to 20 rarely observed V segments, including chromosome 9 orphons, were left out of the earlier analysis of about 620 of the donors. The classifier was reported to diagnose cytomegalovirus status with high specificity and sensitivity in both the original and validation cohorts. CMV serostatus was the only immune exposure information available for the cohort. In a later genetic analysis, a missense DCLRE1C variant was associated with V-gene and J-gene trimming of TCR beta chains, and the association was replicated in an independent cohort. In a later analysis, most CMV-associated TCR beta chains were found to appear HLA-restricted, with HLA associations seemingly driven largely by CMV exposure. The cohort was sequenced for TCR beta chains only, and without alpha or paired-chain data the features that could be detected were limited. In the study, approximately 160 TCR beta chains were listed as associated with cytomegalovirus. Because HLA typing was missing for some donors at each locus, association tests included only the typed subset. The 87-base-pair reads could not distinguish some IMGT-functional V segments, including TRBV6-2 and TRBV6-3, so those segments were excluded. A few of the identified cytomegalovirus-associated TCR beta chains were confirmed in vitro to be specific for cytomegalovirus antigens. Correlated functional status among segregating V segments might be attributable to linkage disequilibrium, but an unknown experimental factor could not be ruled out. A later genetic analysis reported fewer N-insertions in productive TCRs among donors in an Asian-associated ancestry cluster than the approximately 700-donor mean. A later analysis associated some 17,000 TCR beta sequences with specific HLA alleles at a false discovery rate of 0.05. Presence/absence analyses assumed roughly uniform sequencing depth across donors, an assumption that may not hold. Assigning TCR associations to individual alleles was difficult when HLA alleles, especially DR and DQ, strongly co-occurred. In a later analysis, TCR association rates were found to vary across HLA loci, with the most associated TCRs seen for DRB1 alleles and the fewest for HLA-C alleles. The authors suggested that the approach could potentially be extended to other disease states and immunological phenotypes. While some public TCRs were present in many individuals, most TCR sequences turned up only very rarely across donors. A cluster of highly shared sequence variants was judged likely to be a technical artifact of the sequencing pipeline. According to a later analysis, parvovirus B19, influenza, CMV and Epstein-Barr virus appeared linked to several top co-occurrence clusters. An earlier analysis of around 600 of the donors showed that most TCR beta V segments appeared in productive rearrangements either about 87% or about 30% of the time, which broadly matched IMGT annotations. In a later analysis, HLA-associated TCR beta chains showed more clonal expansion and lower generation probabilities than non-associated chains that were equally common.

The sequence is built from TRBV4-1 and TRBJ1-5, with the D gene not confidently named. The sequencing input was PBMCs. This TCR was recovered from a man aged 40-50 years in good health and CMV-seronegative. The bases read TGCGCCAGCAGCCAAGAATGGGCGCAGCCCCAGCATTTT. This sequence encodes CASSQEWAQPQHF.